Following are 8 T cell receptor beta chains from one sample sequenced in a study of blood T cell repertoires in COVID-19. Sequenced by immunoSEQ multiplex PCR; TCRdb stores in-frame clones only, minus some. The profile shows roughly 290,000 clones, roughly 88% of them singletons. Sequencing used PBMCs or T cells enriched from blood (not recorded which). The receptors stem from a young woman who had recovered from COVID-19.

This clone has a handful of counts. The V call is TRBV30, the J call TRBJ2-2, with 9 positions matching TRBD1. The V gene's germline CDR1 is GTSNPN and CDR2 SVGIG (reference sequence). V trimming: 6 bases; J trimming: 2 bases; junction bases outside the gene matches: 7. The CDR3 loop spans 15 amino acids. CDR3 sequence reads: CACRDRVLNTGELFF. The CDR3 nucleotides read TGTGCCTGCCGGGACAGGGTCTTAAACACCGGGGAGCTGTTTTTT.

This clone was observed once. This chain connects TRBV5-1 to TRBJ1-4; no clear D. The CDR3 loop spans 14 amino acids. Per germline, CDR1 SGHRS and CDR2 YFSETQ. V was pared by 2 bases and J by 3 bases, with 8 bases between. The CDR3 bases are TGCGCCAGCAGCTTTGGGCAGTCTAATGAAAAACTGTTTTTT. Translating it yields CASSFGQSNEKLFF. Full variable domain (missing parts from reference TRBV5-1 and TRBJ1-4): KAGVTQTPRYLIKTRGQQVTLSCSPISGHRSVSWYQQTPGQGLQFLFEYFSETQRNKGNFPGRFSGRQFSNSRSEMNVSTLELGDSALYLCASSFGQSNEKLFFGSGTQLSVL.

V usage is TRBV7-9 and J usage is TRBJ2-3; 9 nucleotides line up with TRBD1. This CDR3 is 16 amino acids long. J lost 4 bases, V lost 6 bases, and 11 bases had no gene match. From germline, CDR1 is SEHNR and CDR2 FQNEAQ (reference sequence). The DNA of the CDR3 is TGTGCCAGCAGTTCCCGGGACAGGGAGTCACCAGATACGCAGTATTTT. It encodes CASSSRDRESPDTQYF.

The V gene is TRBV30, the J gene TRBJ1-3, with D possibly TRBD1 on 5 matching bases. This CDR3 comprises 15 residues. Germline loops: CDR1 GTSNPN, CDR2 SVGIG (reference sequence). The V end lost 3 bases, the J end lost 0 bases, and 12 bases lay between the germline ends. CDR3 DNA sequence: TGTGCCTGGAGCGAAGGCAGGGCCTCTGGAAACACCATATATTTT. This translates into CAWSEGRASGNTIYF.

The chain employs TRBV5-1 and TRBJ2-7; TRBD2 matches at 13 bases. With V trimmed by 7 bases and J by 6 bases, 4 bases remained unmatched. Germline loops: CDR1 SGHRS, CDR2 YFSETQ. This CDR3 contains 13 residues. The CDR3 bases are TGCGCCAGCGGGACTAGCGGGAATTTCGAGCAGTACTTC. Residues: CASGTSGNFEQYF. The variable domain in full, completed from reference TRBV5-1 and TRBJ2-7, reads KAGVTQTPRYLIKTRGQQVTLSCSPISGHRSVSWYQQTPGQGLQFLFEYFSETQRNKGNFPGRFSGRQFSNSRSEMNVSTLELGDSALYLCASGTSGNFEQYFGPGTRLTVT.

The CDR3 reads CASTLSSYNSPLHF. The CDR3, as DNA: TGTGCCAGCACCCTGAGCTCCTATAATTCACCCCTCCACTTT. The chain employs TRBV6-5 and TRBJ1-6, with D hard to call. Germline values: CDR1 MNHEY, CDR2 SVGAGI. The CDR3 spans 14 residues. The V end was cut by 7 bases, the J end by 0 bases, with 7 bases between.

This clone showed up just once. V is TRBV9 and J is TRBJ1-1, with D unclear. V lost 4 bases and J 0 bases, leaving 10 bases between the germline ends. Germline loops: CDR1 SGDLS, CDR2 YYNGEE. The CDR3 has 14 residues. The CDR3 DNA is TGTGCCAGCAGCCCAGGACTGGTGAACACTGAAGCTTTCTTT. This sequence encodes CASSPGLVNTEAFF. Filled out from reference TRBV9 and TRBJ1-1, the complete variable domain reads DSGVTQTPKHLITATGQRVTLRCSPRSGDLSVYWYQQSLDQGLQFLIQYYNGEERAKGNILERFSAQQFPDLHSELNLSSLELGDSALYFCASSPGLVNTEAFFGQGTRLTVV.

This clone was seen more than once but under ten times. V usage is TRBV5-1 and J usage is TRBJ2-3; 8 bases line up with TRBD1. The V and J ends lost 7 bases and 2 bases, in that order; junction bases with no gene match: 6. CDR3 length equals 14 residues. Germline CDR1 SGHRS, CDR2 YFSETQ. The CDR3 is CASSRRGLTDTQYF. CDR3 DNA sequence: TGCGCCAGCTCGCGCAGGGGGCTCACAGATACGCAGTATTTT.